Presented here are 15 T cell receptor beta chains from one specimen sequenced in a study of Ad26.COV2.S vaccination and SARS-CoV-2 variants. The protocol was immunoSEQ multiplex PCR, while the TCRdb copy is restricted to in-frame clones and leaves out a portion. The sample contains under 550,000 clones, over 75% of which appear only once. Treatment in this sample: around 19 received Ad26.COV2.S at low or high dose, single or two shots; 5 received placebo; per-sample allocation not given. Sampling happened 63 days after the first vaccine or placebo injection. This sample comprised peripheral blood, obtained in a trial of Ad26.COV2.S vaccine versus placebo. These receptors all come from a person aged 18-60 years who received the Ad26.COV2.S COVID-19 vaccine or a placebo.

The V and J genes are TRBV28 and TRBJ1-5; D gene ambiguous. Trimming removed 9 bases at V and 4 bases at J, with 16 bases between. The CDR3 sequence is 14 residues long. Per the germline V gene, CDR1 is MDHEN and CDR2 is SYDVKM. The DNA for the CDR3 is TGTGCCAGTAGGACGCCGACGGGGAATCAGCCCCAGCATTTT. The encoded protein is CASRTPTGNQPQHF.

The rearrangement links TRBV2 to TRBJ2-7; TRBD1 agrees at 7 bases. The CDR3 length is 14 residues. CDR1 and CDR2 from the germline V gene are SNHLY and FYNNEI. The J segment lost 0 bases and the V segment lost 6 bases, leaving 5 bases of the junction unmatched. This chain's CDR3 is CASRPGQYSYEQYF. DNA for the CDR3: TGTGCCAGCAGGCCGGGACAGTACTCCTACGAGCAGTACTTC.

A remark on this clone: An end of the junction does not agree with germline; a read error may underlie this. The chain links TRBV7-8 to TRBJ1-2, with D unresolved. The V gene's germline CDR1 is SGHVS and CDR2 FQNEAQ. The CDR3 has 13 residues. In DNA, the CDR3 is TGTGCCAGCAGCTCAACACTGAACTATGGCTACGCCTTC. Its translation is CASSSTLNYGYAF.

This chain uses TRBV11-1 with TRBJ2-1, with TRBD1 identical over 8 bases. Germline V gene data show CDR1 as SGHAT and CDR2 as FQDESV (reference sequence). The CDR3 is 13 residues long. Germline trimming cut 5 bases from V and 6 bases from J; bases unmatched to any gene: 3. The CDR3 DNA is TGTGCCAGCAGCCTAACAGGGGGCAATGAGCAGTTCTTC. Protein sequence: CASSLTGGNEQFF.

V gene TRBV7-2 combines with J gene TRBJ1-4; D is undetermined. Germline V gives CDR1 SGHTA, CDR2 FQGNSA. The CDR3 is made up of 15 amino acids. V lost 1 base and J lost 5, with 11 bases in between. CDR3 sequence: CASSLVIQANEKLFF. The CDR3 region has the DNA TGTGCCAGCAGCTTAGTTATCCAGGCAAATGAAAAACTGTTTTTT.

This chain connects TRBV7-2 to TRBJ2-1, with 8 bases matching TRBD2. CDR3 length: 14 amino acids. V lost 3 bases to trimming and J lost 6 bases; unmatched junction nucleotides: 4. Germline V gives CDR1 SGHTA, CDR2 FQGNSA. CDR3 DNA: TGTGCCAGCAGCTTTAACGGGGGGGTCAATGAGCAGTTCTTC. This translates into CASSFNGGVNEQFF.

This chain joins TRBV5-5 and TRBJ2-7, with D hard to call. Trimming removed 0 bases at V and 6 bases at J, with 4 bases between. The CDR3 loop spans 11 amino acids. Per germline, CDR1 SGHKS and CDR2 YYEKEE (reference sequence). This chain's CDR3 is CASSLATEQYF. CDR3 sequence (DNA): TGTGCCAGCAGCTTGGCGACCGAGCAGTACTTC.

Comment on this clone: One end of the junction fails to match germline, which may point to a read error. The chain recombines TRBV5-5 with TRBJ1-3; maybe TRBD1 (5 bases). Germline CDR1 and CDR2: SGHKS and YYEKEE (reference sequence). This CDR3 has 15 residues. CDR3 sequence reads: CASRLGPDWGNTIYF. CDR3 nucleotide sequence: TGTGCCAGCAGGTTGGGACCCGACTGGGGAAACACCATATATTTT.

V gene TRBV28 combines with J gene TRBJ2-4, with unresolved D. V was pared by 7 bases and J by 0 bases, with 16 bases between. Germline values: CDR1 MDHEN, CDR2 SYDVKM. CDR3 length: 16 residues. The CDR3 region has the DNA TGTGCCAGCACCCCACCCTCCCCCCTAGCCAAAAACATTCAGTACTTC. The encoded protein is CASTPPSPLAKNIQYF. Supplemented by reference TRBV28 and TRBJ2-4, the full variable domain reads DVKVTQSSRYLVKRTGEKVFLECVQDMDHENMFWYRQDPGLGLRLIYFSYDVKMKEKGDIPEGYSVSREKKERFSLILESASTNQTSMYLCASTPPSPLAKNIQYFGAGTRLSVL.

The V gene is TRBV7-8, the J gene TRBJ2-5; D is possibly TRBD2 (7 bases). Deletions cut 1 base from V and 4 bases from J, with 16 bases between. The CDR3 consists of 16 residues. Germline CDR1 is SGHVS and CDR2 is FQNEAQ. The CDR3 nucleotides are TGTGCCAGCAGCTTAGAGGCCCAGGGGAGGGGAGAGACCCAGTACTTC. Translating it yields CASSLEAQGRGETQYF.

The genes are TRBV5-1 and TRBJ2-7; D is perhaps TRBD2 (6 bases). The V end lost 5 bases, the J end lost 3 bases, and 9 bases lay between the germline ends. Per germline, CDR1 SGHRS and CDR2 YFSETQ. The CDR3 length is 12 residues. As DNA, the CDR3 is TGCGCCAGCAGAGGCGGGAACTACGAGCAGTACTTC. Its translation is CASRGGNYEQYF.

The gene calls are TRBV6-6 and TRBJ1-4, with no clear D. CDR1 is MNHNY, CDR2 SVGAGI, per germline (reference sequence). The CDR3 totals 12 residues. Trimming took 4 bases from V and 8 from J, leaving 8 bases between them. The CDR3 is CASSSVGEKLFF. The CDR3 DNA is TGTGCCAGCAGTTCGGTGGGGGAAAAACTGTTTTTT.

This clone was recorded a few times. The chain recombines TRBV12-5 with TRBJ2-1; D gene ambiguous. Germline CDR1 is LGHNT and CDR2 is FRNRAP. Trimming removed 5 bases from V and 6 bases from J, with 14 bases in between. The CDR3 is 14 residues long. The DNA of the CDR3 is TGTGCTAGTGGTCCACCCAACCGTGTCAATGAGCAGTTCTTC. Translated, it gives CASGPPNRVNEQFF.

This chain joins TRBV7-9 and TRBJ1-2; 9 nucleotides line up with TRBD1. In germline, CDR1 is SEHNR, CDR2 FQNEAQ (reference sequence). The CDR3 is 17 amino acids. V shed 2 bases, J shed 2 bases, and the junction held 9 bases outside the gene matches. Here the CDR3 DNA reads TGTGCCAGCAGCTTAAGGTTGCGGGACAGGGAAAACTATGGCTACACCTTC. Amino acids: CASSLRLRDRENYGYTF.

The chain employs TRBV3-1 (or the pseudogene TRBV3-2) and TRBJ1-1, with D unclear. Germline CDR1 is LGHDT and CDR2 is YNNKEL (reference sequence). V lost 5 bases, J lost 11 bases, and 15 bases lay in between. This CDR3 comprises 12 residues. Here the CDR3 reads CASSSRGAGAFF. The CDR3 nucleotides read TGTGCCAGCAGCTCGCGGGGTGCCGGGGCTTTCTTT.